A selection of T cell receptor beta chains follows, all from one sample in a study of cytomegalovirus exposure and HLA in healthy donors. Assay: immunoSEQ multiplex PCR; the TCRdb copy retains only in-frame clones and omits some. The sample contains roughly 77,000 clones, roughly 95% of which appear only once. Input material: PBMCs. These receptors all come from a woman aged 18-35 years in good health and CMV-seronegative. Each CDR3 is given with its conserved first and last residue. A D gene is named only where the DNA matches it firmly. Size tells how often a clone was seen (once, few, many) or the class of an expanded clone, and some rows leave it out.

V	size	J	D	CDR3	DNA
TRBV5-8	once	TRBJ2-7	NA	CASSPGSFQAYEQYF	TGTGCCAGCAGCCCGGGGAGTTTTCAAGCCTACGAGCAGTACTTC
TRBV7-6	NA	TRBJ2-3	TRBD2	CASSLEPRTSGRATDTQYF	TGTGCCAGCAGCTTGGAACCCCGGACTAGCGGGAGGGCCACAGATACGCAGTATTTT
TRBV5-4	NA	TRBJ1-4	NA	CASSLEPGWGGTNEKLFF	TGTGCCAGCAGCTTGGAACCCGGCTGGGGGGGAACTAATGAAAAACTGTTTTTT
TRBV18	NA	TRBJ2-7	NA	CASSPSAATGITYEQYF	TGTGCCAGCTCACCCTCCGCGGCGACAGGCATAACCTACGAGCAGTACTTC
TRBV6-5	NA	TRBJ2-2	TRBD1	CASNLQGGTGELFF	TGTGCCAGCAACCTACAGGGGGGCACCGGGGAGCTGTTTTTT
TRBV4-1	NA	TRBJ1-2	TRBD1	CASSHLTGGPSGYTF	TGCGCCAGCAGCCACCTTACAGGGGGCCCCTCGGGCTACACCTTC
TRBV9	NA	TRBJ2-3	NA	CASTPRGGTDTQYF	TGTGCCAGCACCCCCCGGGGAGGCACAGATACGCAGTATTTT
TRBV11-2	NA	TRBJ2-7	NA	CASSLDRPSYGQYF	TGTGCCAGCAGCTTAGACAGGCCGTCCTACGGGCAGTACTTC
TRBV4-1	NA	TRBJ2-3	TRBD1	CASSRPTGKPDTQYF	TGCGCCAGCAGCCGACCGACAGGGAAACCAGATACGCAGTATTTT
TRBV29-1	once	TRBJ2-2	TRBD2	CSAGRAGETGELFF	TGCAGCGCTGGGCGCGCGGGAGAAACCGGGGAGCTGTTTTTT
TRBV6-5	NA	TRBJ2-3	NA	CASTNRADTQYF	TGTGCCAGCACCAACAGGGCGGATACGCAGTATTTT
TRBV6-6	NA	TRBJ2-5	TRBD2	CATGGDQPQETQYF	TGTGCCACGGGGGGAGACCAGCCCCAAGAGACCCAGTACTTC
TRBV6-5	once	TRBJ1-1	TRBD1	CASSGQGAGDTEAFF	TGTGCCAGCAGCGGACAGGGGGCGGGGGACACTGAAGCTTTCTTT
TRBV28	NA	TRBJ1-4	NA	CASSSTGGLDEKLFF	TGTGCCAGCAGTTCCACGGGGGGGCTTGATGAAAAACTGTTTTTT
TRBV10-2	NA	TRBJ2-2	NA	CASRVNRDSGELFF	TGCGCCAGCAGAGTGAACAGGGATAGCGGGGAGCTGTTTTTT
TRBV10-1	NA	TRBJ2-1	TRBD2	CASSRTSGRATYNEQFF	TGCGCCAGCAGCCGGACTAGCGGGAGGGCCACTTACAATGAGCAGTTCTTC
TRBV7-9	NA	TRBJ2-1	TRBD2	CASSVSGGAPIEQFF	TGTGCCAGCAGCGTAAGCGGGGGGGCCCCTATTGAGCAGTTCTTC
TRBV10-3	once	TRBJ1-4	TRBD1	CAISGQGDEKLFF	TGTGCCATCAGTGGACAGGGGGATGAAAAACTGTTTTTT
TRBV28	NA	TRBJ1-1	TRBD1	CASSFFFDRGNTEAFF	TGTGCCAGCAGTTTCTTCTTTGACAGGGGGAACACTGAAGCTTTCTTT
TRBV28	NA	TRBJ2-7	NA	CASSFGYWQYF	TGTGCCAGCAGTTTCGGGTACTGGCAGTACTTC
TRBV7-2	once	TRBJ2-4	TRBD2	CASSPVLAEIKNIQYF	TGTGCCAGCAGCCCAGTTCTAGCGGAAATTAAAAACATTCAGTACTTC
TRBV5-6	once	TRBJ1-4	NA	CASSFRGNLEEKLFF	TGTGCCAGCAGCTTTCGGGGAAATCTGGAGGAAAAACTGTTTTTT
TRBV5-4	once	TRBJ2-3	NA	CASSSGTSTDTQYF	TGTGCCAGCAGCTCGGGGACTAGCACAGATACGCAGTATTTT
TRBV9	NA	TRBJ2-7	NA	CASSEGGEPSYEQYF	TGTGCCAGCAGCGAAGGGGGAGAACCTTCCTACGAGCAGTACTTC
TRBV4-1	NA	TRBJ2-7	TRBD2	CASSQAASGSYEQYF	TGCGCCAGCAGCCAAGCGGCTAGCGGGAGCTACGAGCAGTACTTC
TRBV27	once	TRBJ1-4	NA	CASSFRQATNEKLFF	TGTGCCAGCAGTTTCCGACAGGCAACTAATGAAAAACTGTTTTTT
TRBV15	NA	TRBJ1-4	NA	CATSRDPGATNEKLFF	TGTGCCACCAGCAGAGATCCGGGGGCAACTAATGAAAAACTGTTTTTT
TRBV11-2	NA	TRBJ2-3	TRBD2	CASSLGGGRADTQYF	TGTGCCAGCAGCTTAGGCGGGGGGAGGGCAGATACGCAGTATTTT
TRBV5-4	once	TRBJ1-1	TRBD1	CASSLRTGMNTEAFF	TGTGCCAGCAGCTTACGGACAGGCATGAACACTGAAGCTTTCTTT
TRBV20-1	NA	TRBJ2-1	NA	CSARVPDEQFF	TGCAGTGCTAGAGTCCCCGATGAGCAGTTCTTC
TRBV4-3	NA	TRBJ1-5	NA	CASREGLYSNQPQHF	TGCGCCAGCCGGGAGGGCCTTTATAGCAATCAGCCCCAGCATTTT
TRBV4-1	NA	TRBJ2-1	TRBD2	CASSQDGLAGVKNEQFF	TGCGCCAGCAGCCAAGACGGACTAGCGGGAGTGAAGAATGAGCAGTTCTTC
TRBV28	once	TRBJ2-7	TRBD1	CASSPQPGTGFDEQYF	TGTGCCAGCAGTCCCCAACCCGGGACAGGGTTTGACGAGCAGTACTTC
TRBV19	NA	TRBJ1-4	TRBD1	CASSTSGGVREKLFF	TGTGCCAGTAGTACATCAGGGGGTGTACGAGAAAAACTGTTTTTT
TRBV27	NA	TRBJ2-7	TRBD1	CASSHRTGDDEQYF	TGTGCCAGCAGTCATAGGACAGGGGACGACGAGCAGTACTTC
TRBV7-2	NA	TRBJ2-1	TRBD2	CASSLVAGKGEQFF	TGTGCCAGCAGCTTAGTAGCGGGAAAGGGCGAGCAGTTCTTC
TRBV25-1	NA	TRBJ1-4	NA	CASQQEKLFF	TGTGCCAGCCAACAGGAAAAACTGTTTTTT
TRBV7-9	NA	TRBJ2-3	NA	CASSRTISTDTQYF	TGTGCCAGCAGCCGGACTATAAGCACAGATACGCAGTATTTT
TRBV5-3	NA	TRBJ2-3	TRBD2	CARSLPTSGASDTQYF	TGTGCCAGAAGCTTACCGACTAGCGGGGCGTCAGATACGCAGTATTTT
TRBV29-1	once	TRBJ1-1	NA	CSVEGTGNTEAFF	TGCAGCGTTGAAGGTACAGGGAACACTGAAGCTTTCTTT
TRBV4-3	NA	TRBJ2-2	TRBD2	CASSQDLGSGSLVAGELFF	TGCGCCAGCAGCCAAGATCTAGGTAGCGGGAGCTTGGTGGCCGGGGAGCTGTTTTTT
TRBV27	NA	TRBJ1-2	TRBD1	CASRRTGEGYTF	TGTGCCAGCAGGCGGACAGGGGAAGGCTACACCTTC
TRBV15	NA	TRBJ2-2	TRBD2	CATSRASGGYGELFF	TGTGCCACCAGCAGAGCTAGCGGGGGATACGGGGAGCTGTTTTTT
TRBV7-9	NA	TRBJ1-3	NA	CASSLLQGTGNTIYF	TGTGCCAGCAGCTTACTCCAGGGGACTGGAAACACCATATATTTT
TRBV5-6	NA	TRBJ1-2	TRBD1	CASSLWDRENYGYTF	TGTGCCAGCAGCTTGTGGGACAGGGAGAACTATGGCTACACCTTC
TRBV7-8	NA	TRBJ1-2	TRBD1	CASSLARYPGQGLYGYTF	TGTGCCAGCAGCTTAGCGCGGTATCCGGGACAGGGATTGTATGGCTACACCTTC
TRBV6-6	NA	TRBJ1-2	NA	CATQRIERGNGYTF	TGTGCCACCCAGAGGATTGAAAGGGGGAATGGCTACACCTTC
TRBV6-1	NA	TRBJ1-2	NA	CASDPSGYGYTF	TGTGCCAGCGACCCTTCGGGCTATGGCTACACCTTC
TRBV19	NA	TRBJ1-4	NA	CASTTQRRGGEKLFF	TGTGCCAGTACCACCCAGAGAAGGGGAGGCGAAAAACTGTTTTTT
TRBV9	NA	TRBJ1-6	TRBD1	CASSSTGATSTLHF	TGTGCCAGCAGCTCCACAGGGGCAACTAGTACCCTCCACTTT
TRBV30	many	TRBJ1-3	NA	CAWSRGGPGNTIYF	TGTGCCTGGAGTCGGGGGGGACCTGGAAACACCATATATTTT
TRBV9	NA	TRBJ1-1	NA	CASTRGGNMNTEAFF	TGTGCCAGCACCCGTGGAGGGAACATGAACACTGAAGCTTTCTTT